This T cell receptor beta chain was found in a study of cytomegalovirus exposure and HLA in healthy donors. Study overall: Researchers previously reported finding 90 million to 130 million unique TCR beta sequences from about 200 million T cells.

With 4 bases clipped from V and 3 bases from J, the junction kept 5 bases outside the gene matches. This CDR3 is built from 14 residues. Germline V CDR1 and CDR2: SEHNR, FQNEAQ (reference sequence). Remarks on this clone: What it binds is not known.

It was with 60 Vbeta and 13 Jbeta primers that the PCR ran. Clones were sequenced by immunoSEQ multiplex PCR, and TCRdb holds only the in-frame ones, with some missing. The sample records some 250,000 clones, roughly 80% being singletons. General observations from the study: The classifier reportedly diagnosed cytomegalovirus status with high specificity and sensitivity. In terms of immune exposure information, only CMV serostatus was available. An observed cluster of highly shared sequence variants was recorded as a likely sequencing artifact.

The sequencing input was PBMCs. The TCR sequence derives from a woman in her forties in good health and CMV-seropositive. J is TRBJ1-1 and V is TRBV7-9; TRBD1 matches at 7 bases. The chain's CDR3 is CASSWGQRYTEAFF. CDR3 DNA: TGTGCCAGCAGCTGGGGACAGAGATACACTGAAGCTTTCTTT.